What follows are 28 T cell receptor beta chains derived from one specimen sequenced in a study of T cells in Graves' hyperthyroidism and ophthalmopathy. The source material, RNA transcripts, was used to amplify TCR beta CDR3 regions. During a first-round RT-PCR of the TCR CDR3, the HTBI primer set was used. TCRdb itself ran the multiplex PCR reads through MiXCR, one entry per CDR3 protein. The table records 550,000 to 600,000 distinct CDR3 sequences, more than 45% of them present only once. The specimen sequenced was peripheral blood or thyroid tissue (not recorded which). The receptors stem from an adult woman with Graves' disease, either hyperthyroidism or ophthalmopathy (not recorded which).

This clonotype was observed at least ten times. The CDR3 bases are TGCGCCAGCAGCTTGGGGGATTTGGGGTACTACGAGCAGTACTTC. It specifies CASSLGDLGYYEQYF. This chain connects TRBV5-1 to TRBJ2-7, with D unresolved. With 0 bases removed from V and 3 bases from J, the gap between germline ends came to 13 bases. CDR3 size: 15 residues. Germline CDR1 SGHRS, CDR2 YFSETQ. Combining the CDR3 with reference TRBV5-1 and TRBJ2-7 gives the whole variable domain KAGVTQTPRYLIKTRGQQVTLSCSPISGHRSVSWYQQTPGQGLQFLFEYFSETQRNKGNFPGRFSGRQFSNSRSEMNVSTLELGDSALYLCASSLGDLGYYEQYFGPGTRLTVT.

The rearrangement links TRBV6-2 or TRBV6-3 to TRBJ2-7; D possibly corresponds to TRBD2 (6 bases). Germline V gives CDR1 MNHEY, CDR2 SVGEGT. The CDR3 length is 14 residues. Trimming removed 7 bases from V and 4 bases from J, with 17 bases in between. CDR3 nucleotides: TGTGCCAGCAAACAAACTAGCTCCGGATACGAGCAGTACTTC. Its translation: CASKQTSSGYEQYF.

In nucleotides, the CDR3 is TGTGCCAGCAGTTACTCGATCCACGGGAGGGCCGGGGAGACCCAGTACTTC. It translates to CASSYSIHGRAGETQYF. The V gene is TRBV6-6, the J gene TRBJ2-5, with 8 bases matching TRBD2. The CDR3 runs 17 residues. Germline V CDR1 and CDR2: MNHNY, SVGAGI (reference sequence). V dropped 0 bases and J dropped 5; count of bases not matched to a gene: 11.

This clonotype has a single count. The chain links TRBV10-3 to TRBJ1-2, with a possible D match to TRBD1 (6 bases). The CDR3 is made up of 16 amino acids. Trimming removed 9 bases at V and 1 base at J, with 21 bases between. Germline V gene sequence: CDR1 ENHRY, CDR2 SYGVKD. CDR3 nucleotide sequence: TGTGCCATAGCAACAGGGCGGGACGCTCATAACTATGGCTACACCTTC. Translated, it gives CAIATGRDAHNYGYTF.

In its sample, this clonotype was seen many times. V and J are TRBV12-3 or TRBV12-4 and TRBJ2-7; 7 nucleotides line up with TRBD2. CDR3 length equals 13 residues. J lost 2 bases, V lost 3 bases, and 1 base had no gene match. As DNA, the CDR3 is TGTGCCAGCAGTTTGCTAGCGGCCTACGAGCAGTACTTC. This encodes CASSLLAAYEQYF.

V is TRBV20-1 and J is TRBJ1-2, with 11 bases matching TRBD1. The germline gives CDR1 DFQATT, CDR2 SNEGSKA (reference sequence). The CDR3 consists of 13 residues. V shed 5 bases, J shed 5 bases, and the junction held 4 bases outside the gene matches. CDR3: CSARGQGAYGYTF. The CDR3 DNA sequence: TGCAGTGCTCGTGGACAGGGGGCGTATGGCTACACCTTC.

This clonotype has a count of ten or more. V is TRBV7-9 and J is TRBJ1-3; no definite D call. The CDR3 loop spans 15 amino acids. Germline-derived CDR1 and CDR2 are SEHNR and FQNEAQ (reference sequence). V was trimmed by 5 bases and J by 6 bases, leaving 17 bases between them. This chain's CDR3 is CASSPLGGSTNTIYF. CDR3 coding DNA: TGTGCCAGCAGCCCCTTAGGTGGCTCGACAAACACCATATATTTT.

The rearrangement uses TRBV11-2 and TRBJ1-2; D remains ambiguous. This CDR3 region has 17 residues. Germline CDR1 and CDR2: SGHAT and FQNNGV. Trimming removed 5 bases from V and 2 bases from J, with 21 bases in between. As DNA, the CDR3 is TGTGCCAGCAGCCATGGACTAGCGGGAGACGGGAACTATGGCTACACCTTC. Amino acids: CASSHGLAGDGNYGYTF. Variable domain in full (rest from reference TRBV11-2 and TRBJ1-2): EAGVAQSPRYKIIEKRQSVAFWCNPISGHATLYWYQQILGQGPKLLIQFQNNGVVDDSQLPKDRFSAERLKGVDSTLKIQPAKLEDSAVYLCASSHGLAGDGNYGYTFGSGTRLTVV.

CDR3 coding DNA: TGCAGCGTTGAAGATGTGGACAGAGAAGCTTTCTTT. Protein product: CSVEDVDREAFF. J is TRBJ1-1 and V is TRBV29-1, with D perhaps matching TRBD1 (6 bases). Germline-derived CDR1 and CDR2 are SQVTM and ANQGSEA. This CDR3 comprises 12 residues. V was cut by 0 bases and J by 8 bases, with 10 bases left in between.

V and J are TRBV29-1 and TRBJ2-7; 10 bases align to TRBD2. Germline values: CDR1 SQVTM, CDR2 ANQGSEA. This CDR3 has 13 residues. Trimming removed 6 bases from V and 3 bases from J; junction bases left unmatched: 5. The CDR3 loop is CSVGTSEDYEQYF. Written as DNA, the CDR3 is TGCAGCGTGGGGACTAGCGAAGACTACGAGCAGTACTTC.

V usage is TRBV4-1 and J usage is TRBJ2-5; D gene uncertain. V was shortened by 1 base and J by 1 base, with 13 bases between the two germline ends. This CDR3 region has 16 residues. Germline assignment: CDR1 MGHRA and CDR2 YSYEKL. The CDR3 nucleotides are TGCGCCAGCAGCCAAGTTCTGAAAGACCCCCAAGAGACCCAGTACTTC. This gives the protein CASSQVLKDPQETQYF.

The chain joins TRBV7-9 to TRBJ2-5; no firm D call. Germline-derived CDR1 and CDR2 are SEHNR and FQNEAQ (reference sequence). Trimming took 8 bases from V and 5 from J, leaving 12 bases between them. The CDR3 loop spans 12 amino acids. Written as DNA, the CDR3 is TGTGCCAGCGCACCCCTCAATGAGACCCAGTACTTC. It specifies CASAPLNETQYF.

This clonotype was seen at least ten times. The CDR3 DNA reads TGTGCCAGCAGCCCCGAAGACCCCGGGGGGGATAATGAAAAACTGTTTTTT. Translating gives CASSPEDPGGDNEKLFF. J is TRBJ1-4 and V is TRBV7-9, with D perhaps matching TRBD1 (5 bases). CDR1 is SEHNR, CDR2 FQNEAQ, per germline (reference sequence). The CDR3 has 17 residues. V was shortened by 5 bases and J by 4 bases, with 20 bases between the two germline ends.

The chain joins TRBV29-1 to TRBJ1-2; tentatively, D is TRBD1 (6 bases). The V end was cut by 0 bases, the J end by 7 bases, with 18 bases between. Germline lookup yields CDR1 SQVTM and CDR2 ANQGSEA. This CDR3 is 15 amino acids long. CDR3 bases: TGCAGCGTTGAAGATCTTGGGGGGCTGAAGGGTGGCTACACCTTC. Protein sequence: CSVEDLGGLKGGYTF.

The chain uses TRBV10-3 and TRBJ2-7; D uncertain. Trimming took off 8 bases at V and 5 bases at J, with 10 bases between the two ends. Germline V gene lookup returns CDR1 ENHRY and CDR2 SYGVKD. This CDR3 has 11 residues. CDR3 sequence (DNA): TGTGCCATCCGACGGGCCCACGAGCAGTACTTC. Translated: CAIRRAHEQYF.

Note on this clonotype: A junction boundary mismatches the germline segment, possibly from a read error. The rearrangement links TRBV4-1 to TRBJ2-3, with D possibly being TRBD2 (6 bases). CDR1 and CDR2 from the germline V gene are MGHRA and YSYEKL. CDR3 length equals 17 residues. In DNA, the CDR3 is TGTGCCAGCAGCCAAGATGCTCGCGGGGCCGGCACAGATACGCAGTATTTT. As protein: CASSQDARGAGTDTQYF.

The rearrangement uses TRBV25-1 and TRBJ2-7, with unresolved D. The V end lost 5 bases, the J end lost 5 bases, and 13 bases lay between the germline ends. The CDR3 contains 13 residues. The germline gives CDR1 MGHDK, CDR2 SYGVNS. The CDR3 loop reads CASSSPTQHEQYF. CDR3 sequence (DNA): TGTGCCAGCAGTTCGCCAACGCAGCACGAGCAGTACTTC.

This clonotype was seen at least ten times. V is TRBV5-1 and J is TRBJ2-2; D may be TRBD1 (6 bases). The ends were cut back, 2 bases at V and 2 bases at J, with 16 bases in the middle. Germline CDR1 and CDR2: SGHRS and YFSETQ. The CDR3 runs to 17 residues. This CDR3 reads CASSLAAGTPNTGELFF. CDR3 sequence (DNA): TGCGCCAGCAGCTTAGCCGCCGGGACACCCAACACCGGGGAGCTGTTTTTT.

At least ten counts were recorded for this clonotype. The V and J genes are TRBV6-5 and TRBJ2-7; D possibly corresponds to TRBD2 (6 bases). The CDR3 runs 17 residues. The germline gives CDR1 MNHEY, CDR2 SVGAGI. V shed 0 bases and J shed 7 bases, with 22 bases lying between them. CDR3 bases: TGTGCCAGCAGTTACTCGACGGTTAGGGGCACGGGGGAAGAGCAGTACTTC. It encodes CASSYSTVRGTGEEQYF.

This clonotype showed up many times. The V call is TRBV18, the J call TRBJ2-5; D is unclear. The V gene's germline CDR1 is KGHSH and CDR2 LQKENI. V gave up 4 bases and J gave up 2 bases, with 5 bases separating them. This CDR3 is 12 amino acids long. For the CDR3, the DNA is TGTGCCAGCTCACAGCGACAAGAGACCCAGTACTTC. Translation gives CASSQRQETQYF.

Worth noting for this clonotype: This may stem from a read error, because a much larger clone lies one nucleotide away. The CDR3 protein is CASSSPGVRKQYF. In nucleotides, the CDR3 is TGTGCCAGCAGCTCGCCGGGGGTTCGAAAGCAGTACTTC. The chain recombines TRBV7-9 with TRBJ2-7, with D tentatively TRBD2 (6 bases). Germline lookup yields CDR1 SEHNR and CDR2 FQNEAQ (reference sequence). V was shortened by 4 bases and J by 8 bases, with 15 bases between the two germline ends. The CDR3 is made up of 13 amino acids.

This clonotype was detected only a few times. The chain's CDR3 is CASRVAGRETQYF. The CDR3 DNA sequence: TGTGCCAGCAGGGTAGCGGGACGGGAGACCCAGTACTTC. The chain joins TRBV6-1 to TRBJ2-5, with TRBD2 matching over 8 bases. The V gene's germline CDR1 is MNHNS and CDR2 SASEGT. Unmatched junction bases numbered 5, after V lost 6 bases and J lost 5 bases. The CDR3 runs to 13 residues.

Points on this clonotype: Possible read error: a much larger clone is one base away. The chain couples TRBV7-9 to TRBJ2-7; 7 nucleotides align to TRBD2. This CDR3 region has 12 residues. With V trimmed by 7 bases and J by 5 bases, 5 bases remained unmatched. Germline CDR1 reads SEHNR; CDR2 reads FQNEAQ (reference sequence). CDR3 in DNA: TGTGCCAGCAACCCGGGGAGGGACGAGCAGTACTTC. Protein sequence: CASNPGRDEQYF.

The V and J genes are TRBV5-1 and TRBJ2-5; 13 nucleotides match TRBD2. Germline V gene data show CDR1 as SGHRS and CDR2 as YFSETQ. V lost 4 bases to trimming and J lost 6 bases; unmatched junction nucleotides: 6. The CDR3 covers 15 residues. Written as DNA, the CDR3 is TGCGCCAGCAGCGGCGGACTAGCGGGAGTAAAGACCCAGTACTTC. Encoded protein: CASSGGLAGVKTQYF.

This clonotype was observed a handful of times. V is TRBV29-1 and J is TRBJ2-6; D is unclear. The germline V and J ends were trimmed by 1 base and 3 bases, with 10 bases remaining between them. The CDR3 length is 15 residues. Germline CDR1 and CDR2: SQVTM and ANQGSEA. CDR3 nucleotide sequence: TGCAGCGTTGAAGGAAGAGTGAGTGGGGCCAACGTCCTGACTTTC. Residues: CSVEGRVSGANVLTF.

The chain links TRBV10-3 to TRBJ2-5; 8 bases match TRBD2. The CDR3 covers 14 residues. Germline CDR1 and CDR2: ENHRY and SYGVKD. Trimming took 10 bases from V and 5 from J; bases not matched to a gene: 12. This CDR3 is CATRSGGMMETQYF. The CDR3 bases are TGTGCCACCCGATCGGGGGGGATGATGGAGACCCAGTACTTC.

This clonotype came up many times. The rearrangement joins TRBV29-1 to TRBJ2-2, with D perhaps being TRBD1 or TRBD2 (5 bases each). The germline gives CDR1 SQVTM, CDR2 ANQGSEA. This CDR3 has 13 residues. Trimming pared 7 bases from V and 4 bases from J, leaving 13 bases between. The DNA for the CDR3 is TGCAGCGCCAACCATGGGACCACCGGGGAGCTGTTTTTT. It translates to CSANHGTTGELFF.

This rearrangement joins TRBV14 to TRBJ2-5; D gene unclear. V was pared by 1 base and J by 9 bases, with 9 bases between. The germline CDR1 and CDR2 sequences are SGHDN and FVKESK. The CDR3 has 12 amino acids. The CDR3 coding sequence is TGTGCCAGCAGCCAAGTAGTGGGGTCCCAGTACTTC. Translated, it gives CASSQVVGSQYF.